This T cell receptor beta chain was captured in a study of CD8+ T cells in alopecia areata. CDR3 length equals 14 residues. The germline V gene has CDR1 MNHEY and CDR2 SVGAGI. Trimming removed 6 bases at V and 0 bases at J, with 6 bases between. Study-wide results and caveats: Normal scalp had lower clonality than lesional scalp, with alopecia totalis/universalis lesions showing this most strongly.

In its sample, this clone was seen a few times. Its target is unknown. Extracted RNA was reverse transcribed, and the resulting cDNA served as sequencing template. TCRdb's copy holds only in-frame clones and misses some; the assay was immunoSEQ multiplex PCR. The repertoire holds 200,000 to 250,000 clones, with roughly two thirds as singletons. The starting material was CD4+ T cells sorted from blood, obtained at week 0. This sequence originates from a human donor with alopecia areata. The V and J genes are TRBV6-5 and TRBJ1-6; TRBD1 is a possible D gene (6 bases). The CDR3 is CASRDSSYNSPLHF. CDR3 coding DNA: TGTGCCAGCAGGGACAGCTCCTATAATTCACCCCTCCACTTT.